This TCR beta chain was recorded in a study of blood T cell repertoires in COVID-19. Looking at the study overall: Sites across the United States, Italy and Spain contributed samples from acute and convalescent COVID-19.

The CDR3 totals 19 residues. Per germline, CDR1 MNHEY and CDR2 SMNVEV (reference sequence). With 5 bases clipped from V and 1 base from J, the junction kept 16 bases outside the gene matches. Measured with immunoSEQ multiplex PCR; TCRdb has only the in-frame clones, and not every one. The sample carries approximately 150,000 clones, 84% recorded once. Sequencing was carried out using peripheral blood. The TCR comes from a man between 60 and 70 years old with acute or convalescent COVID-19. The chain has TRBV27 and TRBJ1-1, with 10 bases fitting TRBD1. This CDR3 is CASSPRTTGGDGWNTEAFF. In DNA form, the CDR3 reads TGTGCCAGCAGTCCCCGGACGACAGGGGGCGACGGATGGAACACTGAAGCTTTCTTT.